Reported below is one T cell receptor beta chain. Its antigen is currently unknown. This specimen includes other DNA sequences encoding the same CDR3. This sample was taken from a study of cytomegalovirus exposure and HLA in healthy donors. The PCR made use of 60 Vbeta and 13 Jbeta primers. Assay used: immunoSEQ multiplex PCR; TCRdb lists only in-frame clones, some missing. The repertoire holds 150,000 to 200,000 clones, with nearly 70% as singletons. Study-wide points: What a later analysis reportedly showed was that an Asian-associated ancestry cluster had fewer N-insertions than the approximately 700-donor mean. For most TCR beta V segments, an earlier analysis put the productive rate at about 87% or about 30% of the time.

Trimming took 3 bases from V and 0 from J; bases not matched to a gene: 3. CDR1 is GTSNPN, CDR2 SVGIG, per germline (reference sequence). CDR3 length: 14 amino acids. Sequences were obtained from PBMCs. The chain employs TRBV30 and TRBJ2-3; TRBD2 aligns across 7 bases. The receptor comes from a man aged 25 to 45 in good health and CMV-seropositive. CDR3 sequence: CAWRLAASTDTQYF. The CDR3, as DNA: TGTGCCTGGAGGCTAGCGGCTAGCACAGATACGCAGTATTTT.